Listed here are 7 T cell receptor beta chains from one sample, sequenced in a study of T cells of healthy individuals. Each CDR3 protein gets one entry after TCRdb re-called the 5' RACE reads with MiXCR. Here the sample spans 85,000 to 100,000 distinct CDR3 sequences, 17% being singletons. These receptors originate from a human donor in good health.

This chain connects TRBV27 to TRBJ2-3; D unclear. CDR1 is MNHEY, CDR2 SMNVEV, per germline (reference sequence). This CDR3 is 13 amino acids long. V was pared by 2 bases and J by 6 bases, with 9 bases between. The CDR3, as DNA: TGTGCCAGCAGTTTAAGGAGCGCCGATACGCAGTATTTT. This codes for CASSLRSADTQYF.

This sequence joins TRBV19 and TRBJ2-7, with a possible D match to TRBD1 (6 bases). Trimming cost V 5 bases and J 0 bases, with 11 bases left between them. The CDR3 is made up of 14 amino acids. Germline CDR1 and CDR2: LNHDA and SQIVND (reference sequence). As DNA, the CDR3 is TGTGCCAGTAGTCGACAGGAGAGCTCCTACGAGCAGTACTTC. It translates to CASSRQESSYEQYF.

The chain employs TRBV4-3 and TRBJ2-2; 7 nucleotides line up with TRBD1. The CDR3 spans 18 residues. Germline V gives CDR1 LGHNA, CDR2 YSLEER. V was pared by 2 bases and J by 1 base, with 10 bases of the junction left unmatched. CDR3 nucleotides: TGCGCCAGCAGCCAACCCCGGGACAGATCTTTGAACACCGGGGAGCTGTTTTTT. It is translated as CASSQPRDRSLNTGELFF.

This clonotype came up many times. V is TRBV7-9 and J is TRBJ2-7, with 8 bases matching TRBD1. With 5 bases clipped from V and 9 bases from J, the junction kept 9 bases outside the gene matches. In germline, CDR1 is SEHNR, CDR2 FQNEAQ (reference sequence). There are 13 residues in the CDR3. As DNA, the CDR3 is TGTGCCAGCAGCGGCCGGGACAGGACTCTGCAGTACTTC. Translated, it gives CASSGRDRTLQYF.

The chain combines TRBV27 with TRBJ1-2; D possibly corresponds to TRBD1 (5 bases). This CDR3 region has 13 residues. Looked up from germline, CDR1 is MNHEY and CDR2 is SMNVEV (reference sequence). With 4 bases removed from V and 8 bases from J, the gap between germline ends came to 14 bases. In DNA, the CDR3 is TGTGCCAGCAGTTGCCGTGGGGCTGACGGCTACACCTTC. Translating it yields CASSCRGADGYTF.

The J gene is TRBJ2-2, the V gene TRBV20-1, with D possibly called TRBD1 or TRBD2 (5 bases each). The V end was cut by 3 bases, the J end by 0 bases, with 11 bases between. The CDR3 is 15 amino acids. Germline values: CDR1 DFQATT, CDR2 SNEGSKA (reference sequence). The CDR3 nucleotides are TGCAGTGCTAGTAGCCCGGGACCGAACACCGGGGAGCTGTTTTTT. This translates into CSASSPGPNTGELFF.

CDR3 bases: TGTGCCAGCAGCTTCTCGTACAGGGAAGAGACCCAGTACTTC. Translation gives CASSFSYREETQYF. This chain links TRBV7-9 with TRBJ2-5; a possible D gene is TRBD1 (6 bases). CDR1 SEHNR and CDR2 FQNEAQ come from the germline V gene (reference sequence). The V and J ends lost 3 bases and 3 bases respectively, with 11 bases between them. CDR3 length equals 14 residues.